This T cell receptor beta chain was identified in a study of cytomegalovirus exposure and HLA in healthy donors. Findings of the study overall: The HLA-A and HLA-B alleles of most subjects were reportedly predicted accurately from TCR beta sequences. TCR beta V- and J-gene trimming, according to a later analysis, was linked to a missense DCLRE1C variant.

The ends were cut back, 1 base at V and 0 bases at J, with 6 bases in the middle. The germline V gene has CDR1 SGHAT and CDR2 FQNNGV. The CDR3 spans 14 residues. Vbeta (60) and Jbeta (13) primers were used in the PCR. Clones were read by immunoSEQ multiplex PCR, and TCRdb kept only the in-frame ones, dropping some. The sample records approximately 150,000 clones, approximately 84% being singletons. Note on this clone: Its specificity is not known.

The sequencing input was PBMCs. The chain recombines TRBV11-2 with TRBJ1-1; D is unresolved. The source of this sequence is a girl between 10 and 17 years old in good health and CMV-seropositive. The chain's CDR3 is CASSLGNMNTEAFF. The CDR3 DNA reads TGTGCCAGCAGCTTAGGAAACATGAACACTGAAGCTTTCTTT.